The 3 T cell receptor beta chains below all came from one sample that was sequenced in a study of long-term antiretroviral therapy in people with HIV. Researchers ran immunoSEQ v3.0 at survey level. Sequenced by immunoSEQ multiplex PCR; TCRdb stores in-frame clones only, minus some. The sample has approximately 5,000 clones; 78% are singletons. Source: unsorted PBMCs, taken 1.8 years before starting antiretroviral therapy. Receptor source: a man between 35 and 55 years old with HIV.

The chain links TRBV9 to TRBJ2-5; 7 positions match TRBD2. V shed 2 bases, J shed 5 bases, and the junction held 6 bases outside the gene matches. The CDR3 spans 14 residues. CDR1 SGDLS and CDR2 YYNGEE come from the germline V gene. The CDR3 reads CASSVTGRRETQYF. The CDR3 DNA follows: TGTGCCAGCAGCGTCACCGGGAGGCGGGAGACCCAGTACTTC.

This chain links TRBV19 with TRBJ1-1; D uncertain. Germline lookup yields CDR1 LNHDA and CDR2 SQIVND (reference sequence). Trimming stripped 3 bases from V and 4 bases from J, with 12 bases between. The CDR3 runs to 14 residues. CDR3 sequence reads: CASSITGGSTEAFF. The DNA for the CDR3 is TGTGCCAGTAGTATTACGGGAGGGAGCACTGAAGCTTTCTTT.

The gene calls are TRBV14 and TRBJ2-1; 10 positions agree with TRBD1. J gave up 9 bases and V 4 bases, and 18 bases lay outside the gene matches. The germline V gene encodes CDR1 SGHDN and CDR2 FVKESK. This CDR3 region has 18 residues. CDR3 loop: CASSPDLIQDRGSGEQFF. CDR3 sequence (DNA): TGTGCCAGCAGCCCAGATCTGATTCAGGACAGGGGGTCAGGTGAGCAGTTCTTC.